The 9 T cell receptor beta chains listed next were all sequenced from one sample in a study of cytomegalovirus exposure and HLA in healthy donors. Researchers ran the PCR with 60 Vbeta and 13 Jbeta primers. Measured with immunoSEQ multiplex PCR; TCRdb has only the in-frame clones, and not every one. The table lists tens of thousands of clones, about 80% of them singletons. Material: PBMCs. These receptors all stem from a man aged 50-60 years in good health and CMV-seropositive.

The chain employs TRBV19 and TRBJ1-2; TRBD1 matches at 8 bases. Germline values: CDR1 LNHDA, CDR2 SQIVND (reference sequence). The CDR3 totals 15 residues. The V gene end was trimmed by 6 bases and the J gene end by 4 bases; junction bases not matched to a gene: 10. The CDR3 coding sequence is TGTGCCAGTAGCCCGGGACAGGTAGACCCCTATGGCTACACCTTC. Amino acids: CASSPGQVDPYGYTF.

The chain couples TRBV30 to TRBJ1-2; D unclear. V lost 3 bases and J lost 0, with 8 bases in between. CDR1 is GTSNPN and CDR2 is SVGIG in the germline V gene (reference sequence). This CDR3 spans 13 amino acids. The CDR3 DNA follows: TGTGCCTGGAGCGAGGATGCTAACTATGGCTACACCTTC. Amino acid sequence: CAWSEDANYGYTF.

The V gene is TRBV5-4, the J gene TRBJ1-5, with 9 bases matching TRBD1. The trim removed 4 bases at V and 0 bases at J, leaving 2 bases unmatched. The germline CDR1 and CDR2 sequences are SGHNT and YYREEE (reference sequence). This CDR3 region has 15 residues. The CDR3 coding sequence is TGTGCCAGCAGCCCGGACAGGGGTAGCAATCAGCCCCAGCATTTT. Protein: CASSPDRGSNQPQHF.

For this clone: Sequence at one end of the junction differs from germline and may be a read error. Other DNA variants within this sample encode the same CDR3. The J gene is TRBJ1-5, the V gene TRBV9; D gene ambiguous. Germline-derived CDR1 and CDR2 are SGDLS and YYNGEE. The CDR3 runs 13 residues. The CDR3 here is CASSVSVDQPQHF. The CDR3 nucleotides are TGCGCCAGCAGCGTATCCGTAGATCAGCCCCAGCATTTT.

The rearrangement links TRBV19 to TRBJ2-7; 8 bases line up with TRBD1. CDR1 and CDR2 (germline): LNHDA, SQIVND (reference sequence). V shed 1 base, J shed 3 bases, and the junction held 8 bases outside the gene matches. The CDR3 consists of 16 residues. CDR3 bases: TGTGCCAGTAGTATAGTAGTTAGGGACAGGATCTACGAGCAGTACTTC. Protein: CASSIVVRDRIYEQYF.

This clone occurred a few times. The rearrangement joins TRBV29-1 to TRBJ1-2, with D unclear. The V gene's germline CDR1 is SQVTM and CDR2 ANQGSEA. Trimming shortened V by 3 bases and J by 0 bases, and 23 bases separated the two germline ends. The length of the CDR3 is 18 residues. CDR3 coding DNA: TGCAGCGTTGATTGGTACCTAACGCCCGGAGATTCTAACTATGGCTACACCTTC. Its translation is CSVDWYLTPGDSNYGYTF.

The rearrangement links TRBV2 to TRBJ2-1; 9 positions match TRBD1. J lost 4 bases, V lost 2 bases, and 3 bases had no gene match. The CDR3 contains 15 residues. Germline V gene lookup returns CDR1 SNHLY and CDR2 FYNNEI. CDR3 sequence reads: CASSENRGRYNEQFF. The CDR3 nucleotides read TGTGCCAGCAGTGAAAACAGGGGGCGGTACAATGAGCAGTTCTTC.

The V and J genes are TRBV6-1 and TRBJ1-1; maybe TRBD1 (5 bases). The germline CDR1 and CDR2 sequences are MNHNS and SASEGT. The CDR3 spans 12 residues. Trimming left V 9 bases short and J 5 bases short, with 13 bases between. CDR3 sequence: CASTQGWTEAFF. The CDR3 coding sequence is TGTGCCAGTACTCAGGGATGGACTGAAGCTTTCTTT.

This chain links TRBV6-1 with TRBJ1-1; TRBD1 matches at 8 bases. Germline V CDR1 and CDR2: MNHNS, SASEGT. The V segment lost 5 bases and the J segment 6 bases; nucleotides outside the gene matches: 8. This CDR3 is built from 14 residues. The CDR3 reads CASSKDRARAEAFF. DNA of the CDR3: TGTGCCAGCAGTAAGGACAGGGCGAGGGCTGAAGCTTTCTTT.